This TCR beta chain emerged from a study of shared clonotypes between healthy human individuals. Study results and limitations: The study sampled only blood, and tissue repertoires likely differ. Naive CD4 clonotypes overlapped across a few donors at roughly 5%.

A note on this clone: Antigen: not known.

Every donor, a Caucasian adult, lived in Nashville, Tennessee. Trimming took 3 bases from V and 4 from J; bases not matched to a gene: 3. The CDR3 runs 15 residues. From germline, CDR1 is SGHRS and CDR2 YFSETQ. This table comes from immunoSEQ multiplex PCR, and its TCRdb copy is limited to in-frame clones, with some not included. The sample has 2 million to 2.5 million clones; around 90% are singletons. The chain has TRBV5-1 and TRBJ2-3; the match to TRBD1 covers 12 bases. The clonotype was recovered from a young man in good health. Some clones in this sample may be carry-over from other donors' samples. Material: naive CD4+ T cells from PBMCs. Subset meaning: CD45RA+ positively selected. This chain's CDR3 is CASSYGTGGADTQYF. The CDR3 DNA is TGCGCCAGCAGCTACGGGACAGGGGGCGCAGATACGCAGTATTTT.